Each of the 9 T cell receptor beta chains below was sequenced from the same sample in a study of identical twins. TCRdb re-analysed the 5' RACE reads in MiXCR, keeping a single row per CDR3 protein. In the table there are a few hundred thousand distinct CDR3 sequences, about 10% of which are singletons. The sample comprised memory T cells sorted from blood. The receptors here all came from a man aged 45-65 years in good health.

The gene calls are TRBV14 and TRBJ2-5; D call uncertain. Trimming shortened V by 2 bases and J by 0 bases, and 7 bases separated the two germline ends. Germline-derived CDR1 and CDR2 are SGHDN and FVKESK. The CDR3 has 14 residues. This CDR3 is CASSQRTYQETQYF. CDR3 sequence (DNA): TGTGCCAGCAGCCAACGGACGTACCAAGAGACCCAGTACTTC. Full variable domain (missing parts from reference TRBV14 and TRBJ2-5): EAGVTQFPSHSVIEKGQTVTLRCDPISGHDNLYWYRRVMGKEIKFLLHFVKESKQDESGMPNNRFLAERTGGTYSTLKVQPAELEDSGVYFCASSQRTYQETQYFGPGTRLLVL.

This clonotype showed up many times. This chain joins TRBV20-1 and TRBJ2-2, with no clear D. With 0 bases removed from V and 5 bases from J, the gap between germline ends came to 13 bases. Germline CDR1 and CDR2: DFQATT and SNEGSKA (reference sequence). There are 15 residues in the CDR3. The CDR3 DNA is TGCAGTGCTAGAGATCTTCTAGTCCGGACCGGGGAGCTGTTTTTT. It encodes CSARDLLVRTGELFF.

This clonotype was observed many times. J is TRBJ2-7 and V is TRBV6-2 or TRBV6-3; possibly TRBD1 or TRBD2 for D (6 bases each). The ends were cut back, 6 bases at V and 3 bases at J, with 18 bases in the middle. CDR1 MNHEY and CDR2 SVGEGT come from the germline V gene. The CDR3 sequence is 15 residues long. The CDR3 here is CASRQRGTPNYEQYF. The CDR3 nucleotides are TGTGCCAGCAGACAACGCGGGACACCTAACTACGAGCAGTACTTC.

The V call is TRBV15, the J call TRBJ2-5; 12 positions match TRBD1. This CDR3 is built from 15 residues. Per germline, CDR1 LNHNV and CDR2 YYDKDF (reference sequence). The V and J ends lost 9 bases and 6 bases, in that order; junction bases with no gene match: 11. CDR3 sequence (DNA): TGTGCCACGTCTGGGGACAGGGGGCGCGGGAAGACCCAGTACTTC. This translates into CATSGDRGRGKTQYF.

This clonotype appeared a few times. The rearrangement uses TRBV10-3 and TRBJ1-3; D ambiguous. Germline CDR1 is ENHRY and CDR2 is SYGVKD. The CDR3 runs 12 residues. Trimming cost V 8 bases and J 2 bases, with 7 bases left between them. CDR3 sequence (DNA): TGTGCCATCTGGGAACCTGGAAACACCATATATTTT. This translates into CAIWEPGNTIYF.

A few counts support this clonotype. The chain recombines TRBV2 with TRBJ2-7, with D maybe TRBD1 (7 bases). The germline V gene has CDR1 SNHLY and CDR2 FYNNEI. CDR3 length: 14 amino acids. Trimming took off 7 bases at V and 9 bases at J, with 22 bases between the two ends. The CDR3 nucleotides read TGTGCCAGCACCCAAGGAAGACAGGGAGGATGGCAGTACTTC. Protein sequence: CASTQGRQGGWQYF.

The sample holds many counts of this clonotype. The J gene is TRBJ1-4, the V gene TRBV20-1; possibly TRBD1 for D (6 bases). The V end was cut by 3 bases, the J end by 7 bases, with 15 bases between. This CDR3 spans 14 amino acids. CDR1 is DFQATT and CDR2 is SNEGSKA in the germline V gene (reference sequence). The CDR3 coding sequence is TGCAGTGCTAGTTGGGGGCGCGGTACTGAAAAACTGTTTTTT. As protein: CSASWGRGTEKLFF.

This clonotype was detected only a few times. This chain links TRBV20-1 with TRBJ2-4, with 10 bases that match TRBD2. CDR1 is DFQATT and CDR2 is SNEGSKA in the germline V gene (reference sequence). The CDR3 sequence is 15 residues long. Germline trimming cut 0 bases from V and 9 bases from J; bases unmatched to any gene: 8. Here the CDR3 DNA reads TGCAGTGCTAGAGACGCTAGCGGGAGTTTGGTCATTCAGTACTTC. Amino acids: CSARDASGSLVIQYF.

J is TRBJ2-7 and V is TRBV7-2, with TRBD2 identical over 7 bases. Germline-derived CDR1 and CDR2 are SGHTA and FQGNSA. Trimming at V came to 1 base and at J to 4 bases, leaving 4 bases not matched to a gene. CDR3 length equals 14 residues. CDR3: CASSLGGRVYEQYF. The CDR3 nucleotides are TGTGCCAGCAGCTTAGGAGGGAGGGTGTACGAGCAGTACTTC.